The entry below describes one TCR beta chain. Measured with immunoSEQ multiplex PCR; TCRdb has only the in-frame clones, and not every one. The sample holds roughly 300,000 clones, approximately 88% seen once. The data belong to a study of cytomegalovirus exposure and HLA in healthy donors. Study overall: In a later analysis, the roughly 130 validation repertoires were reported to have used the same platform as the roughly 670 first-cohort repertoires.

Germline loops: CDR1 SQVTM, CDR2 ANQGSEA. This CDR3 is built from 16 residues. Trimming took 0 bases from V and 5 from J, leaving 18 bases between them. This rearrangement joins TRBV29-1 to TRBJ2-3; D is possibly TRBD2 (5 bases). This clonotype originated in a young woman in good health and CMV-seronegative. The specimen sequenced was PBMCs. The CDR3 bases are TGCAGCGTTGAAGAGGCGAGGGCGCCCTCGGGAGATACGCAGTATTTT. Residues: CSVEEARAPSGDTQYF.